The 24 T cell receptor beta chains below come from one sample, sequenced in a study of T cells after yellow fever vaccination (dated by TCRdb to the late 2010s). The treatment or condition tag for this specimen amounts to: live attenuated yellow fever vaccine strain. Library preparation employed 5' RACE. Reads for this sample came from an Illumina HiSeq 2500. TCRdb cleaned the public reads at Q25 with fastp, built clones with MiXCR and kept in-frame beta chains. Rows matching on CDR3 protein sequence are summarized as one entry with the most common DNA and genes. This sample has some 550,000 distinct CDR3 sequences in its table, and roughly 21% of those were observed once. Of the sample, roughly an eighth is held by the ten largest clones. The sequenced sample was PBMCs, obtained 15 days after the yellow fever booster vaccination. The receptors here all came from a man aged 25 to 40 who received the YFV17D yellow fever vaccine.

As concerns this clonotype: A much larger clone is a single base away; this may be a read error. The genes are TRBV7-2 and TRBJ2-7; the match to TRBD2 covers 7 bases. This CDR3 region has 12 residues. The V and J ends lost 5 bases and 5 bases, in that order; junction bases with no gene match: 3. Germline values: CDR1 SGHTA, CDR2 FQGNSA. The CDR3 is CASSHGGNEQYF. In DNA form, the CDR3 reads TGTGCCAGCAGCCACGGGGGGAACGAGCAGTACTTC.

The CDR3 sequence: CVSAEREMNTEAFF. The CDR3 bases are TGTGTCTCAGCAGAGCGGGAAATGAACACTGAAGCTTTCTTT. V and J are TRBV6-1 and TRBJ1-1; D gene uncertain. CDR1 is MNHNS and CDR2 is SASEGT in the germline V gene. CDR3 length: 14 residues.

This clonotype was observed many times. The chain joins TRBV12-3 or TRBV12-4 to TRBJ2-1, with D perhaps matching TRBD2 (6 bases). Between the trimmed V and J ends, which lost 5 bases and 8 bases, there was a span of 19 bases. This CDR3 spans 15 amino acids. In nucleotides, the CDR3 is TGTGCCAGCAGTGACAGCCCGGGAGCGGTTGATGAGCAGTTCTTC. Its protein is CASSDSPGAVDEQFF.

The rearrangement joins TRBV18 to TRBJ2-2, with TRBD1 identical over 7 bases. Germline CDR1 and CDR2: KGHSH and LQKENI. This CDR3 spans 15 amino acids. V shed 6 bases and J 2 bases; nucleotides not matched to a gene: 6. CDR3 nucleotide sequence: TGTGCCAGCTCGTCAAGACAGGGAAACACCGGGGAGCTGTTTTTT. Its protein is CASSSRQGNTGELFF.

The gene calls are TRBV20-1 and TRBJ2-1; no firm D call. Trimming stripped 0 bases from V and 7 bases from J, with 10 bases between. Looked up from germline, CDR1 is DFQATT and CDR2 is SNEGSKA (reference sequence). The CDR3 runs to 13 residues. The CDR3 reads CSARDPWGNEQFF. The CDR3 bases are TGCAGTGCTAGAGATCCGTGGGGTAATGAGCAGTTCTTC.

In this sample, this clonotype turned up a few times. CDR3 residues: CSASDRDPYGYTF. The CDR3 DNA reads TGCAGCGCCTCAGACAGAGACCCGTATGGCTACACCTTC. The chain employs TRBV29-1 and TRBJ1-2, with D maybe TRBD1 (5 bases). Germline V CDR1 and CDR2: SQVTM, ANQGSEA. CDR3 length: 13 residues. V lost 7 bases and J lost 5, with 17 bases in between.

This clonotype has just a few counts. This chain links TRBV6-2 or TRBV6-3 with TRBJ1-5, with D possibly matching TRBD1 (5 bases). The germline V gene encodes CDR1 MNHEY and CDR2 SVGEGT. The CDR3 loop spans 15 amino acids. Deletions cut 4 bases from V and 10 bases from J, with 20 bases between. CDR3 sequence reads: CASSSTYTRDEPQHF. CDR3 in DNA: TGTGCCAGCAGTTCCACGTACACCCGGGACGAACCCCAGCATTTT.

This clonotype has just a few counts. The chain is built from TRBV6-5 and TRBJ2-5; no clear D. CDR3 size: 12 residues. CDR1 and CDR2 (germline): MNHEY, SVGAGI. V was trimmed by 2 bases and J by 3 bases, leaving 4 bases between them. The CDR3 DNA sequence: TGTGCCAGCAGTTACCGGGAAGAGACCCAGTACTTC. Amino acids: CASSYREETQYF.

This clonotype was seen a few times. The J gene is TRBJ2-4, the V gene TRBV7-9; TRBD2 matches 10 bases. There are 13 residues in the CDR3. V trimming: 5 bases; J trimming: 10 bases; junction bases outside the gene matches: 5. CDR1 is SEHNR, CDR2 FQNEAQ, per germline (reference sequence). The CDR3 sequence: CASSPLAGLIQYF. Written as DNA, the CDR3 is TGTGCCAGCAGCCCACTAGCGGGGCTTATTCAGTACTTC.

The CDR3 DNA sequence: TGTGCCAGCAGCTTAGGACAGGGCCCGATGGTCCTCCACTTT. Encoded protein: CASSLGQGPMVLHF. The chain employs TRBV7-2 and TRBJ1-6, with TRBD1 matching over 7 bases. Germline V gives CDR1 SGHTA, CDR2 FQGNSA. With V trimmed by 1 base and J by 15 bases, 9 bases remained unmatched. CDR3 length equals 14 residues.

This clonotype was counted between two and nine times. V gene TRBV7-2 combines with J gene TRBJ2-1; D assignment may be TRBD1 or TRBD2 (5 bases each). This CDR3 is built from 14 residues. Trimming stripped 3 bases from V and 3 bases from J, with 9 bases between. Germline CDR1 SGHTA, CDR2 FQGNSA. CDR3 protein: CASSFIGGYNEQFF. The CDR3 coding sequence is TGTGCCAGCAGCTTTATTGGGGGCTACAATGAGCAGTTCTTC.

The chain uses TRBV12-3 or TRBV12-4 and TRBJ2-5, with TRBD2 identical over 10 bases. J lost 9 bases, V lost 1 base, and 5 bases had no gene match. The CDR3 is 14 amino acids. The CDR3 sequence: CASSLGRSGGAQYF. The CDR3 DNA reads TGTGCCAGCAGTTTAGGTCGGAGCGGGGGGGCCCAGTACTTC.

This clonotype has only a few counts. The genes are TRBV29-1 and TRBJ2-1; 7 positions match TRBD2. The V gene's germline CDR1 is SQVTM and CDR2 ANQGSEA. The CDR3 consists of 13 residues. With V trimmed by 4 bases and J by 1 base, 1 base remained unmatched. This CDR3 is CSVAAGSYNEQFF. The DNA for the CDR3 is TGCAGCGTTGCAGCGGGGTCCTACAATGAGCAGTTCTTC.

This clonotype showed up just a few times. The chain carries TRBV7-2 and TRBJ2-3; TRBD2 is a possible D gene (5 bases). There are 14 residues in the CDR3. In germline, CDR1 is SGHTA, CDR2 FQGNSA. Trimming took 3 bases from V and 4 from J, leaving 11 bases between them. CDR3 sequence: CASSFTTGADTQYF. CDR3 DNA: TGTGCCAGCAGCTTTACGACCGGGGCAGATACGCAGTATTTT.

This clonotype was counted a few times. The chain is built from TRBV7-2 and TRBJ2-1; 13 nucleotides agree with TRBD2. V was clipped by 5 bases and J by 8 bases; unmatched bases: 6. Germline CDR1 reads SGHTA; CDR2 reads FQGNSA. The CDR3 is made up of 15 amino acids. This CDR3 reads CASSEGGLAGYEQFF. CDR3 DNA sequence: TGTGCCAGCAGCGAAGGGGGACTAGCGGGATATGAGCAGTTCTTC.

J is TRBJ2-2 and V is TRBV5-1; D gene uncertain. The CDR3 sequence is 14 residues long. V was pared by 4 bases and J by 4 bases, with 11 bases between. Germline CDR1 reads SGHRS; CDR2 reads YFSETQ. This CDR3 is CASSTPSFTGELFF. CDR3 bases: TGCGCCAGCAGCACCCCGAGCTTCACCGGGGAGCTGTTTTTT.

This clonotype has just a few counts. The chain uses TRBV18 and TRBJ2-2; possibly TRBD2 for D (5 bases). This CDR3 is 12 amino acids long. Germline lookup yields CDR1 KGHSH and CDR2 LQKENI. Trimming pared 6 bases from V and 10 bases from J, leaving 12 bases between. CDR3 sequence: CASSQNGKELFF. The CDR3 region has the DNA TGTGCCAGCTCGCAAAACGGGAAGGAGCTGTTTTTT.

The sample holds a few counts of this clonotype. The chain is built from TRBV11-1 and TRBJ2-2; 16 bases fit TRBD2. There are 20 residues in the CDR3. Germline assignment: CDR1 SGHAT and CDR2 FQDESV (reference sequence). With 4 bases clipped from V and 2 bases from J, the junction kept 10 bases outside the gene matches. CDR3 amino acids: CASSSTGTSGRGGNTGELFF. The CDR3 DNA reads as TGTGCCAGCAGCTCGACCGGGACTAGCGGGAGGGGGGGAAACACCGGGGAGCTGTTTTTT.

V and J are TRBV27 and TRBJ2-1; D is tentatively TRBD1 or TRBD2 (5 bases each). CDR3 length: 14 amino acids. Germline lookup yields CDR1 MNHEY and CDR2 SMNVEV (reference sequence). Deletions cut 2 bases from V and 8 bases from J, with 13 bases between. The CDR3 here is CASSLRDRADEQFF. The DNA of the CDR3 is TGTGCCAGCAGTTTAAGGGACCGGGCGGATGAGCAGTTCTTC.

V is TRBV2 and J is TRBJ2-2, with D possibly matching TRBD1 (6 bases). The V gene's germline CDR1 is SNHLY and CDR2 FYNNEI. The V end lost 4 bases, the J end lost 6 bases, and 9 bases lay between the germline ends. The CDR3 has 13 residues. As DNA, the CDR3 is TGTGCCAGCAGTGCGACAGGTCCCGGGGAGCTGTTTTTT. Amino acids: CASSATGPGELFF.

This chain's CDR3 is CATSERSSGSYNEQFF. The CDR3 DNA reads TGTGCCACCAGTGAAAGGTCTAGCGGGTCATACAATGAGCAGTTCTTC. The chain combines TRBV24-1 with TRBJ2-1; 8 bases are a match to TRBD2. The CDR3 totals 16 residues. From germline, CDR1 is KGHDR and CDR2 SFDVKD. Trimming cost V 4 bases and J 4 bases; bases outside gene matches: 8.

This clonotype has more than one count but fewer than ten. The chain employs TRBV5-1 and TRBJ2-7, with TRBD2 identical over 12 bases. With 4 bases clipped from V and 3 bases from J, the junction kept 5 bases outside the gene matches. Looked up from germline, CDR1 is SGHRS and CDR2 is YFSETQ. The CDR3 consists of 15 residues. The CDR3 here is CASSRLAGDVYEQYF. The CDR3 nucleotides are TGCGCCAGCAGCCGACTAGCGGGGGACGTCTACGAGCAGTACTTC. The full variable domain, completed using reference TRBV5-1 and TRBJ2-7, is KAGVTQTPRYLIKTRGQQVTLSCSPISGHRSVSWYQQTPGQGLQFLFEYFSETQRNKGNFPGRFSGRQFSNSRSEMNVSTLELGDSALYLCASSRLAGDVYEQYFGPGTRLTVT.

A few counts support this clonotype. The V and J genes are TRBV7-2 and TRBJ2-7; a possible D gene is TRBD1 (6 bases). Germline V lookup: CDR1 SGHTA, CDR2 FQGNSA. Trimming shortened V by 8 bases and J by 2 bases, and 16 bases separated the two germline ends. The CDR3 has 14 residues. Here the CDR3 reads CASSFRGSPYEQYF. Written as DNA, the CDR3 is TGTGCCAGCTCTTTTAGGGGGTCCCCCTACGAGCAGTACTTC.

In regard to this clonotype: The junction differs from germline at one of its ends, possibly a read error. V is TRBV5-5 and J is TRBJ2-1, with no clear D. The CDR3 contains 15 residues. From germline, CDR1 is SGHKS and CDR2 YYEKEE (reference sequence). CDR3 amino acids: CASSLENLSYNEQFF. The DNA of the CDR3 is TGTGCCAGCAGTTTGGAGAACCTCTCCTACAATGAGCAGTTCTTC. The variable domain in full, with the rest retrieved from reference TRBV5-5 and TRBJ2-1, is DAGVTQSPTHLIKTRGQQVTLRCSPISGHKSVSWYQQVLGQGPQFIFQYYEKEERGRGNFPDRFSARQFPNYSSELNVNALLLGDSALYLCASSLENLSYNEQFFGPGTRLTVL.